This section outlines one T cell receptor beta chain sequence together with its context. As yet, its antigen is unknown. This sample stems from a study of cytotoxic CD8 clonotypes in ibrutinib-treated CLL. Study context: After a median around 12 months on treatment (6 to 36), response samples were drawn. Whole-study results and caveats: Whereas clonality rose at ibrutinib response, it declined toward baseline at progression.

Libraries were prepared by immunoSEQ multiplex PCR; TCRdb keeps only in-frame clonotypes and omits some of them. The sample includes about 140,000 clones, 80% seen only once; the top ten take 7.6%. J lost 4 bases, V lost 8 bases, and 9 bases had no gene match. CDR3 length equals 14 residues. Germline V gives CDR1 SGHTA, CDR2 FQGTGA. This sequence joins TRBV7-3 and TRBJ1-1, with 8 bases matching TRBD1. The material sequenced was PBMCs, taken after 36 months of ibrutinib treatment. The sequence derives from a human donor with chronic lymphocytic leukemia. For the CDR3, the DNA is TGTGCCAGCTCCCGGACAGGGCAGGCCACTGAAGCTTTCTTT. Protein sequence: CASSRTGQATEAFF.